This T cell receptor beta chain was sequenced for a study of T cells in tumors after PD-1 blockade (dated by TCRdb to about 2019). General notes on the study: Prior checkpoint blockade, systemic immunosuppressant use, and recent radiotherapy or other anti-cancer therapy within 4 weeks were grounds for patient exclusion. An average of 113,528 TCR templates (range about 23,000-257,772) and 35,000 or so unique clonotypes was obtained for peripheral blood samples. The study performed paired single-cell RNA and TCR sequencing on site-matched tumors from BCC or SCC patients before and after anti-PD-1 therapy. A subset of patients also received ongoing daily vismodegib 150 mg during anti-PD-1 treatment. Patients were treated with either pembrolizumab 200 mg every 3 weeks or cemiplimab 350 mg every 2 weeks. Bulk TCR sequencing was performed on roughly nine peripheral blood samples from a handful of patients to compare blood and tumor clonotypes. RECIST version 1.1 was used to assess clinical response.

V is reduced by 4 bases and J by 0 bases, leaving a spacing of 9 bases between them. The germline V gene (reference sequence) provides CDR1 GTSNPN and CDR2 SVGIG. Reading from cysteine to phenylalanine, the CDR3 counts 13 amino acids. Just CDR3 DNA is preserved here, 39 bases in frame from base 1. Note on this clone: Its antigen is still unknown. Base qualities are missing; no much larger clone stands one base away.

The immunoSEQ platform was used for deep TCRbeta sequencing. Per the authors' processing: For further analysis, only productive rearrangements were exported out of the immunoSEQ Analyzer. T cell phenotypes were assigned to bulk TCRbeta clonotypes by matching the clonotypes to single-cell RNA+TCR-seq clones with the same TCRbeta sequence. Clone enrichment in tumor was computed as tumor frequency divided by PBMC frequency from bulk TCR sequencing. TCRs were sorted with GLIPH into specificity groups, meaning clusters of distinct TCRs that share CDR3 motifs and likely recognize common antigens. Sourced from immuneACCESS, this table was stored by TCRdb with only in-frame sequences that have V and J called. A share of the clones is absent; for the studies checked, an unresolved V gene accounts for under half, and the remainder has no known explanation. For V, J and clone size, that table is used; D and trimming come from the DNA. The sample includes some 60,000 clones, with about 80% observed a single time. The ten largest account for around an eighth of the sample.

The time point tag for this specimen amounts to: before anti-PD-1 therapy. For bulk TCRbeta sequencing, genomic DNA was extracted from tumor biopsies or peripheral blood, and input amounts ranged from roughly 550 ng to 6,004 ng. All patients had histologically proven advanced or metastatic basal or squamous cell carcinoma and were poor candidates for surgical resection. The basal cell carcinoma cohort was made up of fewer than 13 patients, and bulk tumor TCR sequencing was performed for seven or eight of these patients. General findings and caveats noted by the study authors: Where the novel T cell clones came from was not identified, and possible sources could include lymphoid organs or rare unexpanded clones inside the tumor or in the tumor periphery. Around 44% of tumor TCR clonotypes were found in blood, and some novel exhausted tumor clones appeared in pre-treatment blood, suggesting peripheral recruitment.

The chain was built from TRBV30 and TRBJ1-2; TRBD1 is a weak D gene call, 5 bases matching. The sequencing here drew on PBMCs, taken before anti-PD-1 treatment. The TCR was taken from a human donor with basal cell carcinoma. The CDR3 region has the sequence CAWTLQANYGYTF. At the DNA level, the sequence is TGTGCCTGGACCTTACAGGCTAACTATGGCTACACCTTC.